This entry describes one T cell receptor (beta chain). Its antigen is undetermined. CDR1 is LNHNV, CDR2 YYDKDF, per germline (reference sequence). The CDR3 has 16 residues. With 5 bases clipped from V and 5 bases from J, the junction kept 10 bases outside the gene matches. This sample is drawn from a study of T cells in Graves' hyperthyroidism and ophthalmopathy. Study-wide points: Clonotypes that were expanded in thyroid above 0.001 mostly appeared in blood too. Researchers report that a 13 V-J model separated ophthalmopathy from stable hyperthyroidism.

Using RNA transcripts as the source, TCR beta CDR3 regions were amplified. The HTBI primer set drove a first-round RT-PCR of the TCR CDR3. TCRdb analysed the multiplex PCR reads with MiXCR anew, one entry per CDR3 protein. The sample includes more than 500,000 distinct CDR3 sequences, about 45% of them seen just once. Sequencing input: peripheral blood or thyroid tissue (not recorded which). The chain couples TRBV15 to TRBJ1-2, with 11 positions matching TRBD1. The origin of this receptor is an adult woman with Graves' disease, either hyperthyroidism or ophthalmopathy (not recorded which). The CDR3 bases are TGTGCCACCAGCCGGGGGCAGGGACAGGGGGAGTATGGCTACACCTTC. This gives the protein CATSRGQGQGEYGYTF.